This TCR beta chain originates from a study of control samples from healthy donors and cancer patients. This clone was seen a handful of times. Produced via immunoSEQ multiplex PCR; TCRdb's table is partial and in-frame only. The sample lists fewer than 500,000 clones; 90% were seen once. This CDR3 is 14 amino acids long. The ends lost 6 bases at V and 7 bases at J; junction bases unmatched: 8. Per the germline V gene, CDR1 is MNHEY and CDR2 is SVGAGI. This TCR derives from a man aged 40-49 years with head and neck cancer. The sequenced sample consisted of PBMCs. J is TRBJ2-7 and V is TRBV6-5; 11 positions match TRBD1. CDR3 in DNA: TGTGCCAGCAGGGCAGGACAGGGGGCGTTTGAGCAGTACTTC. This encodes CASRAGQGAFEQYF.